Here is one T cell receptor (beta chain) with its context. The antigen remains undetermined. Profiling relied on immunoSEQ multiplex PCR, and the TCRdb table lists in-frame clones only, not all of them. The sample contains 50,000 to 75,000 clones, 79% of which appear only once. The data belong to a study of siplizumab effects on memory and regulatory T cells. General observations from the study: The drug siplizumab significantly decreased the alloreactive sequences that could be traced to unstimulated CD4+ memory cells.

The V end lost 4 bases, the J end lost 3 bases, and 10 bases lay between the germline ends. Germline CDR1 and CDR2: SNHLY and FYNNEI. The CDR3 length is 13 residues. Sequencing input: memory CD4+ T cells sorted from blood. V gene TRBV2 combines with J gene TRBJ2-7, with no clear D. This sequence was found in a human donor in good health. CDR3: CASSADLIYEQYF. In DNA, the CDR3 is TGTGCCAGCAGTGCGGACCTCATCTACGAGCAGTACTTC.